A single sample is the source of the 8 T cell receptor beta chains below, sequenced in a study of T cells after yellow fever vaccination. TCRdb independently ran MiXCR on the 5' RACE reads; one entry per CDR3 protein. The repertoire has under 600,000 distinct CDR3 sequences, about a fifth of them found once; the top ten carry roughly a sixth. Sequenced material: PBMCs, taken more than 20 days after the first yellow fever vaccination. The receptors shown here come from a man aged 18 to 30 who received the YFV17D yellow fever vaccine.

The chain has TRBV6-5 and TRBJ1-6; D call uncertain. Per germline, CDR1 MNHEY and CDR2 SVGAGI. The CDR3 loop spans 16 amino acids. The V and J ends lost 0 bases and 7 bases respectively, with 13 bases between them. The CDR3 here is CASSYSPGYPNSPLHF. The CDR3 bases are TGTGCCAGCAGTTACTCTCCAGGTTACCCCAATTCACCCCTCCACTTT.

This chain links TRBV11-2 with TRBJ2-7; TRBD2 matches 12 bases. The CDR3 has 16 amino acids. Trimming took 1 base from V and 3 from J; bases not matched to a gene: 4. Germline V gene sequence: CDR1 SGHAT, CDR2 FQNNGV. DNA for the CDR3: TGTGCCAGCAGCTTAGGTCCTAGCGGGGGGGGCTACGAGCAGTACGTC. Its translation is CASSLGPSGGGYEQYV.

The chain carries TRBV4-1 and TRBJ2-3; 7 nucleotides match TRBD1. Germline V gives CDR1 MGHRA, CDR2 YSYEKL. CDR3 length: 14 residues. V dropped 2 bases and J dropped 6; count of bases not matched to a gene: 5. Here the CDR3 reads CASSQYRGYDTQYF. The CDR3 bases are TGCGCCAGCAGCCAATACAGGGGTTACGATACGCAGTATTTT.

This clonotype was observed a few times. This sequence joins TRBV5-1 and TRBJ2-1, with 10 bases lining up with TRBD2. Germline CDR1 is SGHRS and CDR2 is YFSETQ. The CDR3 runs 15 residues. The junction had 5 bases not matched to a gene; V was cut back by 0 bases and J by 8 bases. The CDR3 region has the DNA TGCGCCAGCAGCTTGGCCAGCGGGGGGGCCGATGAGCAGTTCTTC. This codes for CASSLASGGADEQFF. The full variable domain, completed using reference TRBV5-1 and TRBJ2-1, is KAGVTQTPRYLIKTRGQQVTLSCSPISGHRSVSWYQQTPGQGLQFLFEYFSETQRNKGNFPGRFSGRQFSNSRSEMNVSTLELGDSALYLCASSLASGGADEQFFGPGTRLTVL.

This clonotype has only a few counts. As DNA, the CDR3 is TGTGCCAGCAGTACCCCGTTTAATGAGCAGTTCTTC. This codes for CASSTPFNEQFF. The genes are TRBV6-5 and TRBJ2-1; no firm D call. CDR3 length equals 12 residues. Trimming stripped 5 bases from V and 7 bases from J, with 9 bases between. CDR1 and CDR2 (germline): MNHEY, SVGAGI.

The chain links TRBV7-8 to TRBJ2-4, with D possibly matching TRBD2 (7 bases). Trimming removed 5 bases at V and 1 base at J, with 12 bases between. The germline V gene has CDR1 SGHVS and CDR2 FQNEAQ. CDR3 size: 15 residues. This chain's CDR3 is CASSTQGGAKNIQYF. The CDR3 region has the DNA TGTGCCAGCAGCACACAGGGAGGGGCCAAAAACATTCAGTACTTC.

The CDR3 nucleotides are TGTGCCATCAGCCCCCGGGAAGGGAGCTACGAGCAGTACTTC. It specifies CAISPREGSYEQYF. V usage is TRBV10-3 and J usage is TRBJ2-7; D possibly corresponds to TRBD2 (5 bases). The germline V and J ends were trimmed by 6 bases and 3 bases, with 15 bases remaining between them. The CDR3 runs to 14 residues. Germline V gives CDR1 ENHRY, CDR2 SYGVKD.

This clonotype has only a few counts. The rearrangement uses TRBV20-1 and TRBJ2-1; D may be TRBD2 (6 bases). The V gene lost 0 bases and the J gene lost 9 bases, with 15 bases spanning the gap. CDR1 and CDR2 from the germline V gene are DFQATT and SNEGSKA (reference sequence). The CDR3 consists of 14 residues. This CDR3 is CSARDRRGQGEQFF. CDR3 DNA: TGCAGTGCTAGAGATCGGCGGGGTCAGGGTGAGCAGTTCTTC.